This is a list of T cell receptor beta chains from one sample in a study of OX40 agonist ivuxolimab in advanced cancers. TCRdb keeps only in-frame clones here, not all; method: immunoSEQ multiplex PCR. This table has around 41,000 clones, more than 75% appearing once. Material: CD4+ or CD8+ T cells sorted from blood, obtained in a trial of the OX40 agonist ivuxolimab. All receptors come from an adult with an advanced solid tumor such as melanoma, head and neck, liver or kidney cancer. CDR3s include the opening cysteine and the closing phenylalanine or tryptophan. A D gene is named only where the DNA matches it firmly. Clone size is not always given. Where it is, it says once, few, many or a class for expanded clones.

D gene	V gene	J gene	clone size	CDR3 protein	CDR3 DNA
.	TRBV28	TRBJ1-1	.	CASMGRTIEAFF	TGTGCCAGCATGGGGAGGACGATTGAAGCTTTCTTT
.	TRBV15	TRBJ2-3	.	CATSRDDSGDTQYF	TGTGCCACCAGCAGAGATGACTCCGGGGATACGCAGTATTTT
TRBD1	TRBV13	TRBJ2-7	few	CASSNWDRGYEQYF	TGTGCCAGCAGCAATTGGGACAGGGGCTACGAGCAGTACTTC
.	TRBV7-8	TRBJ1-5	.	CASTLGEAYSNQPQHF	TGTGCCAGCACCTTAGGTGAGGCTTATAGCAATCAGCCCCAGCATTTT
.	TRBV19	TRBJ2-1	.	CASRSVLGSSYNEQFF	TGTGCCAGTAGAAGCGTCCTAGGGAGCTCCTACAATGAGCAGTTCTTC
.	TRBV27	TRBJ2-2	.	CASSWGDANTGELFF	TGTGCCAGCTCGTGGGGCGACGCGAACACCGGGGAGCTGTTTTTT
.	TRBV7-6	TRBJ2-1	.	CASSLRGGGYEQFF	TGTGCCAGCAGCTTGAGGGGGGGCGGTTATGAGCAGTTCTTC
.	TRBV6-5	TRBJ1-2	.	CASSPTRGYTF	TGTGCCAGCAGTCCCACACGAGGCTACACCTTC
.	TRBV19	TRBJ1-2	once	CASSSGRAIYGYTF	TGTGCCAGTTCGTCGGGACGGGCTATTTATGGCTACACCTTC
.	TRBV5-1	TRBJ1-2	.	CASSLQGGLDYGYTF	TGCGCCAGCAGCCTCCAAGGGGGTCTCGACTATGGCTACACCTTC